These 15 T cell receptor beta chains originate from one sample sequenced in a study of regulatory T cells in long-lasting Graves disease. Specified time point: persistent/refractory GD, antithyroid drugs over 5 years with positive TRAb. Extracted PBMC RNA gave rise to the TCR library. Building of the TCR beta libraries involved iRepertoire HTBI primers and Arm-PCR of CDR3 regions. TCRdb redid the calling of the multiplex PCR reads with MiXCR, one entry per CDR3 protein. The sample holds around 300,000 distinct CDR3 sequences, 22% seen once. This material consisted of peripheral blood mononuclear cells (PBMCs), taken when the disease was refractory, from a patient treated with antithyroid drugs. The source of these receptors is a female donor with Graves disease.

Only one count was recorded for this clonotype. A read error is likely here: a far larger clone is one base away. The CDR3: CVSSKPDSPDMAIHEQYF. For the CDR3, the DNA is TGTGTCAGCAGCAAGCCCGACAGCCCCGATATGGCAATCCACGAGCAGTACTTC. The V gene is TRBV2, the J gene TRBJ2-7; D might be TRBD1 (5 bases). This CDR3 has 18 amino acids. Germline V gives CDR1 SNHLY, CDR2 FYNNEI.

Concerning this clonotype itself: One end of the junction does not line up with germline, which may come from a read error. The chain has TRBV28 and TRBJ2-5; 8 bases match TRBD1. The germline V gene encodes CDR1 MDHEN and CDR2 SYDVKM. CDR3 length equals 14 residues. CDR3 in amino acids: CASSQQGVVETQCF. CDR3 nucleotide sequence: TGTGCCAGCAGTCAACAGGGGGTTGTAGAGACCCAGTGCTTC.

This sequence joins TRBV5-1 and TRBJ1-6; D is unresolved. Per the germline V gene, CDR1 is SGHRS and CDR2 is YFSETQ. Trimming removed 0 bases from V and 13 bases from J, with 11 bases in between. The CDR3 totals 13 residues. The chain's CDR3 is CASSLVSTAPLHF. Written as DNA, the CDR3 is TGCGCCAGCAGCTTGGTGTCCACTGCGCCCCTCCACTTT.

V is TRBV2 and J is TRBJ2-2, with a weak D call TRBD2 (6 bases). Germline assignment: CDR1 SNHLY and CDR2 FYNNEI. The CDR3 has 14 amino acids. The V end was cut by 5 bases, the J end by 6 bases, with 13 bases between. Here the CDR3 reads CASSIPWGAGELFF. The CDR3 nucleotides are TGTGCCAGCAGTATCCCTTGGGGGGCCGGGGAGCTGTTTTTT.

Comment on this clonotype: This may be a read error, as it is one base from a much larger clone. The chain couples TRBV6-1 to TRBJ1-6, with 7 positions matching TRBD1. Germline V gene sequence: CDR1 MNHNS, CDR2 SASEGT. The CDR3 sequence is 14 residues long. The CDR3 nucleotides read TGTGCCAGCAGCCAGGACAGGCCAAATTCACCCCTCCGCTTT. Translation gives CASSQDRPNSPLRF.

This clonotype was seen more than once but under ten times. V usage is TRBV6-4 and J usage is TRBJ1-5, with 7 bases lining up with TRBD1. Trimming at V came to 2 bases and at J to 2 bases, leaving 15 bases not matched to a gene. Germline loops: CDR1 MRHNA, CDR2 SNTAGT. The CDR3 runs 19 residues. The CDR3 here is CASSDGPHLRDRGNQPQHF. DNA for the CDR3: TGTGCCAGCAGTGACGGGCCCCACCTTCGGGACAGAGGCAATCAGCCCCAGCATTTT.

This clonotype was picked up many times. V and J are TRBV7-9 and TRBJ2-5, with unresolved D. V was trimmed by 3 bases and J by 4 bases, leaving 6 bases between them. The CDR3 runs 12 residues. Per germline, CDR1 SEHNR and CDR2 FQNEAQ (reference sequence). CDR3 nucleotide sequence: TGTGCCAGCAGCTTGACGGTAGAGACCCAGTACTTC. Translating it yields CASSLTVETQYF. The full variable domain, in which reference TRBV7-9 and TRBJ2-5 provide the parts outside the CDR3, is DTGVSQNPRHKITKRGQNVTFRCDPISEHNRLYWYRQTLGQGPEFLTYFQNEAQLEKSRLLSDRFSAERPKGSFSTLEIQRTEQGDSAMYLCASSLTVETQYFGPGTRLLVL.

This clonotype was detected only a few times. CDR3 protein: CSVEDTDGRMKTQYF. CDR3 coding DNA: TGCAGCGTTGAAGATACGGACGGGAGGATGAAGACCCAGTACTTC. This rearrangement joins TRBV29-1 to TRBJ2-5; 7 nucleotides match TRBD2. The junction had 10 bases not matched to a gene; V was cut back by 0 bases and J by 6 bases. The CDR3 length is 15 residues. The V gene's germline CDR1 is SQVTM and CDR2 ANQGSEA.

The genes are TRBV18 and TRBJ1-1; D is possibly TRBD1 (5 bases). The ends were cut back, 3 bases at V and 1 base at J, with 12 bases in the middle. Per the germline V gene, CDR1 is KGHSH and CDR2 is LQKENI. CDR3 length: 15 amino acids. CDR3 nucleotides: TGTGCCAGCTCACCCCAGGGAGGCGAGAACACTGAAGCTTTCTTT. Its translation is CASSPQGGENTEAFF.

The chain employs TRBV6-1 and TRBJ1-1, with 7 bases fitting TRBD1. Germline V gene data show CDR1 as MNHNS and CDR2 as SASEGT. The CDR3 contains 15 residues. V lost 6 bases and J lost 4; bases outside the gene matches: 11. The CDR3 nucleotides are TGTGCCAGCAGCACTACAGGGGCCGTTAGCACTGAAGCTTTCTTT. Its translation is CASSTTGAVSTEAFF.

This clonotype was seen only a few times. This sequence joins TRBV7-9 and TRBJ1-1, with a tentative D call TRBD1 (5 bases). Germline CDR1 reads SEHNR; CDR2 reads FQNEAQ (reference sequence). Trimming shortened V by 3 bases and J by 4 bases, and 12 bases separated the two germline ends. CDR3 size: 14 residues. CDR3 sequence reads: CASSFLKGTTEAFF. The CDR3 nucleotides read TGTGCCAGCAGCTTTTTAAAGGGGACCACTGAAGCTTTCTTT.

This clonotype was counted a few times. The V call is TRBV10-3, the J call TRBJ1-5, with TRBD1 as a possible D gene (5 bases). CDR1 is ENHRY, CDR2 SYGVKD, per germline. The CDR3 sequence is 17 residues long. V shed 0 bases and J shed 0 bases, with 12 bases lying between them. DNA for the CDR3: TGTGCCATCAGTGAGTCGCGGGGCACGGGTAGCAATCAGCCCCAGCATTTT. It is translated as CAISESRGTGSNQPQHF.

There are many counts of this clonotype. DNA of the CDR3: TGCAGCGTTTCGGGCCAAGAGACCCAGTACTTC. As protein: CSVSGQETQYF. This chain uses TRBV29-1 with TRBJ2-5; D remains ambiguous. From germline, CDR1 is SQVTM and CDR2 ANQGSEA. V lost 5 bases, J lost 1 base, and 5 bases lay in between. There are 11 residues in the CDR3.

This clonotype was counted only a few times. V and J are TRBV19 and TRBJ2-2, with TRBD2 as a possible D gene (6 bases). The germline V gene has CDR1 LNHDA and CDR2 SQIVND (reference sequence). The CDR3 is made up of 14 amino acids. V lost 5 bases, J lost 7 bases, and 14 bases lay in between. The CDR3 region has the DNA TGTGCCAGTAGTCCCAGTGGAGGGTACGGGGAGCTGTTTTTT. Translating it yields CASSPSGGYGELFF.

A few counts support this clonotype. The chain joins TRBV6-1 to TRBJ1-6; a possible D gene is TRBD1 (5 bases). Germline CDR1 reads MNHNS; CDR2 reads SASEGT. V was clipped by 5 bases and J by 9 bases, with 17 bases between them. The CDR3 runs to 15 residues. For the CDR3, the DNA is TGTGCCAGCAGTCCCGCCGGGGGATGGGGTTCACCCCTCCACTTT. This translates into CASSPAGGWGSPLHF.